These 29 T cell receptor beta chains originate from one sample sequenced in a study of sequential checkpoint blockade in melanoma. Treatment: randomized to nivolumab then ipilimumab (arm A) or the reverse (arm B). Here immunoSEQ multiplex PCR was the method, and the copy in TCRdb shows in-frame clones only, minus some. The sample records approximately 10,000 clones, just under 85% being singletons. Sequencing used CD8+ T cells sorted from blood (inferred from file names), obtained from a patient given nivolumab and ipilimumab in sequence. These TCRs come from a human donor with melanoma.

V gene TRBV13 combines with J gene TRBJ1-1; 7 positions agree with TRBD1. The CDR3 runs to 14 residues. Germline V gene sequence: CDR1 PRHDT, CDR2 FYEKMQ (reference sequence). J gave up 1 base and V 8 bases, and 7 bases lay outside the gene matches. This chain's CDR3 is CASSDDRANTEAFF. In DNA, the CDR3 is TGTGCCAGCTCAGATGACAGGGCGAACACTGAAGCTTTCTTT.

The chain recombines TRBV28 with TRBJ2-1; TRBD1 aligns across 8 bases. With V trimmed by 5 bases and J by 2 bases, 8 bases remained unmatched. From germline, CDR1 is MDHEN and CDR2 SYDVKM. This CDR3 comprises 16 residues. The CDR3 DNA reads TGTGCCAGCAGTCGCCAGACAGGGGTTGCCTACAATGAGCAGTTCTTC. Residues: CASSRQTGVAYNEQFF.

The genes are TRBV18 and TRBJ1-2, with 7 bases identical to TRBD1. V was clipped by 5 bases and J by 9 bases; unmatched bases: 15. Germline values: CDR1 KGHSH, CDR2 LQKENI. The CDR3 sequence is 15 residues long. CDR3 amino acids: CASSDEDRLSIRYTF. CDR3 DNA sequence: TGTGCCAGCTCAGACGAGGACAGGCTTTCTATCCGCTACACCTTC.

The rearrangement uses TRBV11-3 and TRBJ2-5; 8 bases line up with TRBD1. The J call is uncertain, as TRBJ2-7 better fits the DNA end. The CDR3 covers 13 residues. Germline V gene data show CDR1 as SGHNT and CDR2 as YENEEA. The CDR3 nucleotides read TGTGCCAGCAGCCAGGGGACAGGCTACGAGCAGTACTTC. It translates to CASSQGTGYEQYF.

The gene calls are TRBV5-6 and TRBJ2-5, with 10 bases aligning to TRBD2. This CDR3 is built from 17 residues. Germline lookup yields CDR1 SGHDT and CDR2 YYEEEE. With 4 bases clipped from V and 6 bases from J, the junction kept 15 bases outside the gene matches. The CDR3 DNA follows: TGTGCCAGCAGCGCCGAAGGGGAGCGGGGGGGCCTTAAGACCCAGTACTTC. Its translation is CASSAEGERGGLKTQYF.

This rearrangement joins TRBV4-3 to TRBJ1-1, with D possibly being TRBD1 (5 bases). The V gene lost 0 bases and the J gene lost 1 base, with 9 bases spanning the gap. The CDR3 length is 15 residues. In germline, CDR1 is LGHNA, CDR2 YSLEER. In nucleotides, the CDR3 is TGCGCCAGCAGCCAAGATATAGGGGCGAACACTGAAGCTTTCTTT. This sequence encodes CASSQDIGANTEAFF.

The V gene is TRBV7-3, the J gene TRBJ2-2; 12 bases align to TRBD1. The ends lost 6 bases at V and 6 bases at J; junction bases unmatched: 8. CDR3 length: 16 residues. Looked up from germline, CDR1 is SGHTA and CDR2 is FQGTGA. The CDR3 DNA is TGTGCCAGCAGGCTCTCGGGACAGGGGGCTCCCGGGGAGCTGTTTTTT. This gives the protein CASRLSGQGAPGELFF.

This sequence joins TRBV30 and TRBJ1-3, with D possibly matching TRBD1 (5 bases). The CDR3 is made up of 15 amino acids. Germline V lookup: CDR1 GTSNPN, CDR2 SVGIG (reference sequence). Trimming pared 2 bases from V and 0 bases from J, leaving 11 bases between. CDR3 sequence (DNA): TGTGCCTGGAGTATGGACATCGGCTCTGGAAACACCATATATTTT. This gives the protein CAWSMDIGSGNTIYF.

The genes are TRBV27 and TRBJ1-1; TRBD1 agrees at 8 bases. Germline-derived CDR1 and CDR2 are MNHEY and SMNVEV (reference sequence). J lost 3 bases, V lost 5 bases, and 2 bases had no gene match. The CDR3 totals 13 residues. CDR3 coding DNA: TGTGCCAGCAGTGGACAGGGCGACACTGAAGCTTTCTTT. This encodes CASSGQGDTEAFF.

This clone was counted a few times. This rearrangement joins TRBV6-1 to TRBJ2-2; 8 nucleotides align to TRBD1. CDR1 is MNHNS, CDR2 SASEGT, per germline. The trim removed 6 bases at V and 3 bases at J, leaving 6 bases unmatched. This CDR3 is 15 amino acids long. The DNA for the CDR3 is TGTGCCAGCAGGCTGACAGGGGACGACACCGGGGAGCTGTTTTTT. Residues: CASRLTGDDTGELFF.

This chain links TRBV7-9 with TRBJ2-4; TRBD1 aligns across 10 bases. V lost 3 bases and J lost 5; bases outside the gene matches: 4. CDR1 is SEHNR and CDR2 is FQNEAQ in the germline V gene (reference sequence). The CDR3 has 15 residues. CDR3 region: CASSLLGTGENIQYF. The CDR3, as DNA: TGTGCCAGCAGCTTGCTCGGGACAGGGGAAAACATTCAGTACTTC.

Of note for this clone: An end of the junction does not agree with germline; a read error may underlie this. The chain recombines TRBV5-8 with TRBJ2-7; possible D gene TRBD1, 7 bases. The CDR3 contains 15 residues. Germline CDR1 is SGHTS and CDR2 is YDEGEE. The CDR3 is CASSQDQGGSYEQYF. The DNA for the CDR3 is TGCGCCAGCAGCCAAGACCAGGGGGGAAGCTACGAGCAGTACTTC.

The rearrangement links TRBV18 to TRBJ1-5, with 7 bases that match TRBD1. Looked up from germline, CDR1 is KGHSH and CDR2 is LQKENI. V gave up 4 bases and J gave up 2 bases; unmatched junction bases: 11. CDR3 length: 17 amino acids. CDR3 nucleotides: TGTGCCAGCTCACTCAGGGGGTCTGAGCCCCGCAATCAGCCCCAGCATTTT. It yields the protein CASSLRGSEPRNQPQHF. The full variable domain, rest sourced from reference TRBV18 and TRBJ1-5, is NAGVMQNPRHLVRRRGQEARLRCSPMKGHSHVYWYRQLPEEGLKFMVYLQKENIIDESGMPKERFSAEFPKEGPSILRIQQVVRGDSAAYFCASSLRGSEPRNQPQHFGDGTRLSIL.

The rearrangement links TRBV4-2 to TRBJ1-5; 8 nucleotides line up with TRBD1. This CDR3 is built from 16 residues. Germline CDR1 is LGHNA and CDR2 is YNFKEQ. The V segment lost 6 bases and the J segment 2 bases; nucleotides outside the gene matches: 9. The CDR3 DNA reads as TGTGCCAGCAGTATCATTGACAGGGGTGGCAATCAGCCCCAGCATTTT. Amino acids: CASSIIDRGGNQPQHF.

This sequence joins TRBV7-3 and TRBJ2-1; 9 positions agree with TRBD2. Germline CDR1 SGHTA, CDR2 FQGTGA. This CDR3 has 15 residues. With 0 bases clipped from V and 3 bases from J, the junction kept 0 bases outside the gene matches. Written as DNA, the CDR3 is TGTGCCAGCAGCTTAACAGCGGGGGGCTACAATGAGCAGTTCTTC. As protein: CASSLTAGGYNEQFF.

In this sample, this clone turned up a few times. The V and J genes are TRBV11-2 and TRBJ2-1, with D perhaps matching TRBD2 (5 bases). The V end was cut by 5 bases, the J end by 0 bases, with 11 bases between. The germline gives CDR1 SGHAT, CDR2 FQNNGV. The CDR3 is made up of 15 amino acids. The CDR3 nucleotides are TGTGCCAGCAGCCTCGGGGAGAGCTCCTACAATGAGCAGTTCTTC. It codes for CASSLGESSYNEQFF.

This chain links TRBV10-3 with TRBJ2-7, with D tentatively TRBD2 (5 bases). Trimming shortened V by 2 bases and J by 6 bases, and 8 bases separated the two germline ends. The CDR3 is 12 amino acids. The germline V gene has CDR1 ENHRY and CDR2 SYGVKD. CDR3 protein: CAISETGSEQYF. Written as DNA, the CDR3 is TGTGCCATCAGTGAGACGGGGTCCGAGCAGTACTTC.

The chain uses TRBV19 and TRBJ2-1; 9 bases line up with TRBD1. The junction had 7 bases not matched to a gene; V was cut back by 6 bases and J by 1 base. CDR1 LNHDA and CDR2 SQIVND come from the germline V gene (reference sequence). The CDR3 length is 16 residues. The CDR3 DNA sequence: TGTGCCAGTAGGGGGACAGGGTTAGGTTCCTACAATGAGCAGTTCTTC. It codes for CASRGTGLGSYNEQFF.

This chain uses TRBV7-8 with TRBJ1-2; a weak D match, TRBD1 (5 bases). CDR3 length: 15 amino acids. V shed 1 base and J shed 4 bases, with 13 bases lying between them. Germline V gene sequence: CDR1 SGHVS, CDR2 FQNEAQ. CDR3 loop: CASSLEPGHTYGYTF. In DNA form, the CDR3 reads TGTGCCAGCAGCTTAGAACCCGGACACACCTATGGCTACACCTTC.

This CDR3 reads CAISGLSGPGTGELFF. The CDR3 region has the DNA TGTGCCATCAGTGGATTATCAGGGCCGGGCACCGGGGAGCTGTTTTTT. The gene calls are TRBV10-3 and TRBJ2-2; D perhaps matches TRBD1 (5 bases). The CDR3 is made up of 16 amino acids. Per the germline V gene, CDR1 is ENHRY and CDR2 is SYGVKD. Trimming shortened V by 4 bases and J by 4 bases, and 16 bases separated the two germline ends.

V and J are TRBV14 and TRBJ2-5, with TRBD2 as a possible D gene (5 bases). Germline CDR1 reads SGHDN; CDR2 reads FVKESK. Trimming shortened V by 0 bases and J by 3 bases, and 14 bases separated the two germline ends. This CDR3 comprises 16 residues. CDR3 in amino acids: CASSQDFVVGEETQYF. The CDR3 coding sequence is TGTGCCAGCAGCCAAGATTTCGTCGTGGGAGAAGAGACCCAGTACTTC.

The chain recombines TRBV9 with TRBJ2-7; 7 bases fit TRBD1. V shed 4 bases and J 2 bases; nucleotides not matched to a gene: 6. This CDR3 is 14 amino acids long. Germline V gene lookup returns CDR1 SGDLS and CDR2 YYNGEE. Written as DNA, the CDR3 is TGTGCCAGCAGCACAACGGACAGGCCCTACGAGCAGTACTTC. Protein product: CASSTTDRPYEQYF.

The chain links TRBV5-6 to TRBJ1-2; 7 positions match TRBD1. Germline CDR1 and CDR2: SGHDT and YYEEEE. The CDR3 covers 14 residues. Germline trimming cut 0 bases from V and 4 bases from J; bases unmatched to any gene: 3. DNA of the CDR3: TGTGCCAGCAGCTTGGGCCGGGACAGCTATGGCTACACCTTC. Amino acids: CASSLGRDSYGYTF.

V is TRBV4-3 and J is TRBJ1-5; 11 positions match TRBD1. The trim removed 1 base at V and 2 bases at J, leaving 13 bases unmatched. Looked up from germline, CDR1 is LGHNA and CDR2 is YSLEER. The CDR3 runs 20 residues. CDR3 nucleotides: TGCGCCAGCAGCCAAGGGTTCTTGGGACAGGGGGTGGGGGGCAATCAGCCCCAGCATTTT. Translated: CASSQGFLGQGVGGNQPQHF.

The gene calls are TRBV4-2 and TRBJ2-1, with TRBD2 matching 8 bases. J was trimmed by 3 bases and V by 3 bases; bases with no gene match: 10. The CDR3 spans 17 residues. CDR1 and CDR2 (germline): LGHNA, YNFKEQ. The CDR3 DNA follows: TGTGCCAGCAGCCACCCTGATTTAGCGGGGAACTACAATGAGCAGTTCTTC. It specifies CASSHPDLAGNYNEQFF.

The V and J genes are TRBV14 and TRBJ1-1; no reliable D call. The CDR3 contains 13 residues. CDR1 and CDR2 from the germline V gene are SGHDN and FVKESK. Between the trimmed V and J ends, which lost 4 bases and 7 bases, there was a span of 13 bases. This CDR3 is CASSLTEMDEAFF. CDR3 nucleotides: TGTGCCAGCAGCCTGACGGAGATGGATGAAGCTTTCTTT.

The chain combines TRBV4-2 with TRBJ2-1, with 8 bases identical to TRBD2. This CDR3 comprises 16 residues. The germline CDR1 and CDR2 sequences are LGHNA and YNFKEQ. V lost 0 bases, J lost 7 bases, and 8 bases stayed unmatched. CDR3 region: CASSQEYLSGGNEQFF. The CDR3 nucleotides read TGTGCCAGCAGCCAAGAGTATCTAAGCGGGGGTAATGAGCAGTTCTTC.

The chain recombines TRBV10-2 with TRBJ1-2, with D maybe TRBD1 (5 bases). The CDR3 length is 16 residues. Germline CDR1 is WSHSY and CDR2 is SAAADI. The V gene lost 3 bases and the J gene lost 6 bases, with 20 bases spanning the gap. The DNA for the CDR3 is TGCGCCAGCAGTGATGCGAGGGGAGGATTCGTAGATGGCTACACCTTC. This encodes CASSDARGGFVDGYTF.

The rearrangement links TRBV4-1 to TRBJ1-1, with 9 bases identical to TRBD1. Looked up from germline, CDR1 is MGHRA and CDR2 is YSYEKL. V lost 4 bases, J lost 0 bases, and 6 bases stayed unmatched. The CDR3 is 16 residues long. The CDR3: CASSLRTGELNTEAFF. CDR3 nucleotide sequence: TGCGCCAGCAGCCTGAGGACAGGGGAGCTGAACACTGAAGCTTTCTTT.